This T cell receptor beta chain is drawn from a study of blood T cells in healthy people across ages. Study-wide findings and caveats: As age increased, TCR beta diversity per million T cells fell in a roughly linear fashion. A strong correlation was seen between TCR beta diversity and naive T cell percentage.

This clonotype has just a few counts. What it binds is unknown. A second PCR, run for roughly 7 to 11 cycles, used a sample-barcoded 5' primer plus a J-beta primer mix. MiXCR was run by TCRdb on the 5' RACE reads, yielding one entry per CDR3 protein. Of approximately 850,000 distinct CDR3 sequences in the sample, 44% were seen once. Germline-derived CDR1 and CDR2 are SNHLY and FYNNEI. The CDR3 is made up of 18 amino acids. V trimming: 7 bases; J trimming: 3 bases; junction bases outside the gene matches: 15. Sequencing used blood. The rearrangement uses TRBV2 and TRBJ1-5; 10 nucleotides match TRBD1. The source of this sequence is a man in his 60s in good health. The CDR3 is CASTRSWRQGAYNQPQHF. As DNA, the CDR3 is TGTGCCAGCACCCGTTCTTGGAGACAGGGGGCATACAATCAGCCCCAGCATTTT.